This TCR beta chain was sequenced for a study of blood T cell repertoires in COVID-19. Only in-frame clones appear in the TCRdb table, and some are missing; sequencing was by immunoSEQ multiplex PCR. Among about 27,000 clones listed, 83% were seen once. Source material: peripheral blood. This clonotype originated in an older man with active COVID-19.

CDR3 in DNA: TGTGCCACCGAGGCGGGGACTAACTATGGCTACACCTTC. It codes for CATEAGTNYGYTF. The chain links TRBV15 to TRBJ1-2; D not certain. There are 13 residues in the CDR3. CDR1 and CDR2 from the germline V gene are LNHNV and YYDKDF (reference sequence). V lost 8 bases to trimming and J lost 0 bases, with 10 bases between them.